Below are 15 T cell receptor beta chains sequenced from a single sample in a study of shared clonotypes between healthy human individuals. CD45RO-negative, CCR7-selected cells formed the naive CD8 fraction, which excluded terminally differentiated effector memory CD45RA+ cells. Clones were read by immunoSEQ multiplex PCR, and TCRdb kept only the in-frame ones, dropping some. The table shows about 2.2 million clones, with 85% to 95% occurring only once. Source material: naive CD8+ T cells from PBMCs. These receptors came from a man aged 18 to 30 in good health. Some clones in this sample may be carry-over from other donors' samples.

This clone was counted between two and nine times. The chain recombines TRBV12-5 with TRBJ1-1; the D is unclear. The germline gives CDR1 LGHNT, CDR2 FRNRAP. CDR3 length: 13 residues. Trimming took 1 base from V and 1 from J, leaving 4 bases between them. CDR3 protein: CASGLERNTEAFF. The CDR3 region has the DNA TGTGCTAGTGGTTTGGAACGGAACACTGAAGCTTTCTTT. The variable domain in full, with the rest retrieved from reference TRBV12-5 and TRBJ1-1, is DARVTQTPRHKVTEMGQEVTMRCQPILGHNTVFWYRQTMMQGLELLAYFRNRAPLDDSGMPKDRFSAEMPDATLATLKIQPSEPRDSAVYFCASGLERNTEAFFGQGTRLTVV.

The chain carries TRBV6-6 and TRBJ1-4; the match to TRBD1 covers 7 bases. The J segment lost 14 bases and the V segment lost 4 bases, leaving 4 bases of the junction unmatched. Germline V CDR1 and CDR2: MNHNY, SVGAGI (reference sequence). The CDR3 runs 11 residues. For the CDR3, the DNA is TGTGCCAGCAGTTCCGACAGGGCCCTGTTTTTT. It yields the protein CASSSDRALFF.

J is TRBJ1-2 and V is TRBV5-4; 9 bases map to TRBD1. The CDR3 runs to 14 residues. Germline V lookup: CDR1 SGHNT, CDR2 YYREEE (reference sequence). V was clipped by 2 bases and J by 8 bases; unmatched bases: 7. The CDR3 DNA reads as TGTGCCAGCAGCTTCACAGGGGGCGCTGGGGGCTACACCTTC. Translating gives CASSFTGGAGGYTF.

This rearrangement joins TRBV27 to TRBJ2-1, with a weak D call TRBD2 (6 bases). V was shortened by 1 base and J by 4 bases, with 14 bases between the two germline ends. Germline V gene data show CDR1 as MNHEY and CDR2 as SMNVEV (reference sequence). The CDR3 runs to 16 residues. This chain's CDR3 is CASSLFRTTQYNEQFF. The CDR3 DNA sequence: TGTGCCAGCAGTTTATTTAGGACTACCCAATACAATGAGCAGTTCTTC.

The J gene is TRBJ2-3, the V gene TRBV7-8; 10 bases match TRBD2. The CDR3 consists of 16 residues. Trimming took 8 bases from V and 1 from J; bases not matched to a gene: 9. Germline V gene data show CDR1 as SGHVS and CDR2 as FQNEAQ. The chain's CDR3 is CASAVGLAGGTDTQYF. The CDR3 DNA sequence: TGTGCCAGCGCGGTAGGCCTAGCGGGAGGCACAGATACGCAGTATTTT.

CDR3 nucleotides: TGTGCCAGTGTTGGACCCGGGGAGCTGTTTTTT. It codes for CASVGPGELFF. J is TRBJ2-2 and V is TRBV19; no firm D call. The CDR3 loop spans 11 amino acids. Per germline, CDR1 LNHDA and CDR2 SQIVND (reference sequence). The V gene lost 8 bases and the J gene lost 6 bases, with 7 bases spanning the gap. The full variable domain, completed using reference TRBV19 and TRBJ2-2, is DGGITQSPKYLFRKEGQNVTLSCEQNLNHDAMYWYRQDPGQGLRLIYYSQIVNDFQKGDIAEGYSVSREKKESFPLTVTSAQKNPTAFYLCASVGPGELFFGEGSRLTVL.

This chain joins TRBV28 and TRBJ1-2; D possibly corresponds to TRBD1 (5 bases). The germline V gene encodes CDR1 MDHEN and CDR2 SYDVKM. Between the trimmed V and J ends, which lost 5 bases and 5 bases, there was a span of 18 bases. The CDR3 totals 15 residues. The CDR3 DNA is TGTGCCAGCAGTGCCCCCAGCCCAGGGTATTATGGCTACACCTTC. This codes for CASSAPSPGYYGYTF.

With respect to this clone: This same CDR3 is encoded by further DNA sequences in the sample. The CDR3 spells CASSFTGGSQPQHF. The CDR3 DNA reads TGTGCCAGCAGTTTCACCGGGGGAAGTCAGCCCCAGCATTTT. The rearrangement joins TRBV27 to TRBJ1-5, with D possibly matching TRBD1 (5 bases). The V and J ends lost 3 bases and 6 bases respectively, with 12 bases between them. The CDR3 is 14 amino acids. Germline V lookup: CDR1 MNHEY, CDR2 SMNVEV (reference sequence).

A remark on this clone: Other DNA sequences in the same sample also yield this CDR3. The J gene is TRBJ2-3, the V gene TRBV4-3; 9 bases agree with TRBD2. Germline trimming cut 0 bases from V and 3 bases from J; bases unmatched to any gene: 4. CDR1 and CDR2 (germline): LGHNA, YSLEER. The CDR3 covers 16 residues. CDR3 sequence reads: CASSQEISGRTDTQYF. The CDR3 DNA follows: TGCGCCAGCAGCCAAGAGATAAGCGGGAGGACAGATACGCAGTATTTT.

The CDR3 region is CASSQSPTGYSYEQYF. The CDR3 nucleotides read TGCGCCAGCAGCCAATCCCCGACAGGGTACTCCTACGAGCAGTACTTC. V gene TRBV4-3 combines with J gene TRBJ2-7, with 7 bases fitting TRBD1. V lost 2 bases and J lost 0; bases outside the gene matches: 7. The CDR3 length is 16 residues. Germline lookup yields CDR1 LGHNA and CDR2 YSLEER.

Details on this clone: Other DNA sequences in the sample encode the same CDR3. The CDR3, as DNA: TGTGCCAGCAGTCTCGGACAGGGTAGCCAGCCCCAGCATTTT. Its protein product is CASSLGQGSQPQHF. The rearrangement joins TRBV28 to TRBJ1-5; 8 positions agree with TRBD1. The CDR3 length is 14 residues. CDR1 and CDR2 (germline): MDHEN, SYDVKM. J was trimmed by 7 bases and V by 5 bases; bases with no gene match: 7.

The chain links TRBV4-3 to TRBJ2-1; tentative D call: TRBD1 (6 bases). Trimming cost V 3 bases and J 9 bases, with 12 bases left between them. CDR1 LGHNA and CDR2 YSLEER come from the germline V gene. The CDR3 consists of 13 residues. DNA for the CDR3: TGCGCCAGCAGCCAGAAATCAGGGGTTGAGCAGTTCTTC. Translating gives CASSQKSGVEQFF.

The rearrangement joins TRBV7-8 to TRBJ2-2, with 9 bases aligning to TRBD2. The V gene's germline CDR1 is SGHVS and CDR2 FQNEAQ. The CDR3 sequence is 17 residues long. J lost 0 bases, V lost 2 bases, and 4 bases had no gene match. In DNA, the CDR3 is TGTGCCAGCAGCTTACCCCTAGCGGGATCGAACACCGGGGAGCTGTTTTTT. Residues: CASSLPLAGSNTGELFF.

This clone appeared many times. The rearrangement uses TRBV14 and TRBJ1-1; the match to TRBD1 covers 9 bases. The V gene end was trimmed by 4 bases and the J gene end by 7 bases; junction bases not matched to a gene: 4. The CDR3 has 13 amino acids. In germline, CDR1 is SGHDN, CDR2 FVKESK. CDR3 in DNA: TGTGCCAGCAGCCCCCTGACAGGGGGTGAAGCTTTCTTT. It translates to CASSPLTGGEAFF.

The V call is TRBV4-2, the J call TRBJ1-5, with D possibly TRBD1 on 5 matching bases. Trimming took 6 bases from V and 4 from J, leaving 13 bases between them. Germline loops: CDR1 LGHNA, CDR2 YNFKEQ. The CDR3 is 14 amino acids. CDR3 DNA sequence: TGTGCCAGCAGACTTAGCGGGGGGAATCAGCCCCAGCATTTT. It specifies CASRLSGGNQPQHF.